The table lists the clone carrying this T cell receptor (beta chain) with many counts. Its antigen is unidentified. What was amplified from RNA transcripts were TCR beta CDR3 regions. HTBI primers were the set used in a first-round RT-PCR of the TCR CDR3. TCRdb reanalysed the multiplex PCR reads using MiXCR and keeps one entry per CDR3 protein. The repertoire includes about 640,000 distinct CDR3 sequences, around 20% of them detected once, and 34% sits in the top ten. The data were taken from a study of T cells in Graves' hyperthyroidism and ophthalmopathy. Findings and limits, study-wide: Before onset, by a median of approximately 6.8 months, the model predicted ophthalmopathy.

The CDR3 runs to 15 residues. Looked up from germline, CDR1 is MDHEN and CDR2 is SYDVKM. Deletions cut 3 bases from V and 6 bases from J, with 18 bases between. Ophthalmopathy patients had Clinical Activity Score at least 3, NOSPECS grade at least 4, duration under 3 months. Sequences were obtained from blood. This receptor was identified in a man in his thirties or forties with Graves' ophthalmopathy. V is TRBV28 and J is TRBJ2-7; perhaps D is TRBD1 or TRBD2 (5 bases each). CDR3 nucleotides: TGTGCCAGCAGTTTTAGGGACCGTCCTAATGGCGAGCAGTACTTC. This encodes CASSFRDRPNGEQYF.